Listed below are T cell receptor beta chains from one sample, sequenced in a study of cytomegalovirus exposure and HLA in healthy donors. TCRdb's table, derived via immunoSEQ multiplex PCR, lists solely in-frame clones and lacks some. This table holds roughly 150,000 clones, around 76% found once. The sample consisted of PBMCs. These receptors all stem from a girl between 10 and 17 years old in good health and CMV-seropositive. CDR3s include the opening cysteine and the closing phenylalanine or tryptophan. The D gene is left open where the match is weak. Clone size, where shown, is once, few, many, or a class for clones that have expanded.

v_call	j_call	clone_size	cdr3_length	d_call	cdr3_aa	cdr3_nt
TRBV30	TRBJ2-2	NA	15	TRBD2	CAWGRFGTTTGELFF	TGTGCCTGGGGCAGATTTGGGACTACCACCGGGGAGCTGTTTTTT
TRBV28	TRBJ2-1	NA	16	NA	CASSHPMRRPSNEQFF	TGTGCCAGCAGTCACCCCATGAGGAGACCGTCCAATGAGCAGTTCTTC
TRBV19	TRBJ1-2	NA	14	NA	CASSIVAINYGYTF	TGTGCCAGTAGTATAGTTGCGATTAACTATGGCTACACCTTC
TRBV7-8	TRBJ2-1	NA	16	TRBD1	CASSSPGQGTYNEQFF	TGTGCCAGCAGCTCCCCGGGACAGGGAACCTACAATGAGCAGTTCTTC
TRBV5-4	TRBJ2-7	NA	16	TRBD1	CASSPSRDRAFYEQYF	TGTGCCAGCAGCCCGAGCCGGGACAGGGCATTCTACGAGCAGTACTTC
TRBV5-6	TRBJ2-3	NA	13	NA	CASSLGGRDTQYF	TGTGCCAGCAGCTTGGGTGGGAGAGATACGCAGTATTTT
TRBV19	TRBJ1-1	few	16	TRBD1	CASSPVPGQMNTEAFF	TGTGCCAGTAGTCCAGTCCCGGGACAGATGAACACTGAAGCTTTCTTT
TRBV21-1	TRBJ2-7	NA	19	NA	CASSDLLGTLNPVGYEQYF	TGTGCCAGCAGCGACTTGCTCGGGACTCTTAACCCCGTGGGATACGAGCAGTACTTC
TRBV28	TRBJ1-5	NA	15	TRBD1	CASSPYRGMNQPQHF	TGTGCCAGCAGTCCTTACAGGGGGATGAATCAGCCCCAGCATTTT
TRBV30	TRBJ2-2	NA	15	NA	CAWSQRRGPAGELFF	TGTGCCTGGAGTCAACGAAGAGGTCCCGCCGGGGAGCTGTTTTTT
TRBV10-2	TRBJ2-7	NA	15	NA	CASSGEAVTLYEQYF	TGCGCCAGCAGTGGGGAGGCGGTAACCCTCTACGAGCAGTACTTC
TRBV5-1	TRBJ2-5	NA	16	NA	CASSLAGLIAQETQYF	TGCGCCAGCAGCTTGGCAGGTCTGATCGCGCAAGAGACCCAGTACTTC
TRBV30	TRBJ1-5	NA	14	NA	CAWSATNYNQPQHF	TGTGCCTGGAGTGCCACCAACTACAATCAGCCCCAGCATTTT
TRBV6-1	TRBJ2-7	NA	15	NA	CASSAPGTRYYEQYF	TGTGCCAGCAGTGCCCCCGGGACACGTTACTACGAGCAGTACTTC
TRBV19	TRBJ1-1	few	14	NA	CASSENQGNTEAFF	TGTGCCAGTAGTGAGAACCAGGGGAACACTGAAGCTTTCTTT
TRBV10-3	TRBJ2-7	NA	16	TRBD1	CAISESTGTDVYEQYF	TGTGCCATCAGTGAGTCGACCGGGACAGACGTCTACGAGCAGTACTTC
TRBV18	TRBJ2-2	NA	15	NA	CASSPRLANTGELFF	TGTGCCAGCTCACCACGACTAGCGAACACCGGGGAGCTGTTTTTT
TRBV11-2	TRBJ2-7	NA	16	TRBD1	CASSLGPGQGAWEQYF	TGTGCCAGCAGCTTAGGACCGGGACAGGGGGCGTGGGAGCAGTACTTC
TRBV6-6	TRBJ1-1	few	16	TRBD1	CASIGPGPTGGTEAFF	TGTGCCAGCATCGGGCCGGGCCCGACAGGGGGCACTGAAGCTTTCTTT
TRBV27	TRBJ2-7	NA	13	NA	CASSTRGSYEQYF	TGTGCCAGCAGTACCCGGGGCTCCTACGAGCAGTACTTC
TRBV7-9	TRBJ1-5	NA	15	NA	CASSLADTDFSPQHF	TGTGCCAGCAGCTTAGCGGACACCGACTTTTCGCCCCAGCATTTT
TRBV10-2	TRBJ2-1	NA	17	TRBD2	CASRYSLAGSSYNEQFF	TGCGCCAGCCGTTACTCTTTAGCGGGGAGCTCCTACAATGAGCAGTTCTTC
TRBV4-1	TRBJ2-3	NA	14	TRBD2	CASSRDYRTDTQYF	TGCGCCAGCAGCCGGGACTACCGCACAGATACGCAGTATTTT
TRBV6-1	TRBJ2-7	NA	17	TRBD2	CASSEVNSLAVYYEQYF	TGTGCCAGCAGTGAAGTTAATAGTCTAGCGGTTTACTACGAGCAGTACTTC
TRBV4-1	TRBJ2-1	NA	14	NA	CASSQESVYNEQFF	TGCGCCAGCAGCCAAGAAAGCGTCTACAATGAGCAGTTCTTC
TRBV11-2	TRBJ1-1	NA	14	NA	CASSPRAADTEAFF	TGTGCCAGCAGCCCCCGAGCAGCGGACACTGAAGCTTTCTTT
TRBV29-1	TRBJ2-3	NA	12	TRBD1	CSVDGPTGPQYF	TGCAGCGTCGACGGTCCGACAGGGCCGCAGTATTTT
TRBV13	TRBJ2-7	NA	15	TRBD1	CASSLNRDRHHEQYF	TGTGCCAGCAGCCTAAACCGGGACAGGCACCACGAGCAGTACTTC
TRBV6-5	TRBJ1-4	NA	14	TRBD1	CASRNWDSNEKLFF	TGTGCCAGCAGGAATTGGGACAGTAATGAAAAACTGTTTTTT
TRBV10-1	TRBJ2-5	NA	11	NA	CASDLVETQYF	TGCGCCAGCGATTTAGTTGAGACCCAGTACTTC
TRBV7-2	TRBJ1-4	NA	14	NA	CASSFGGASEKLFF	TGTGCCAGCAGCTTTGGGGGCGCATCTGAAAAACTGTTTTTT
TRBV10-1	TRBJ1-1	NA	15	NA	CASSESTQLNTEAFF	TGCGCCAGCAGTGAGTCGACACAGTTGAACACTGAAGCTTTCTTT
TRBV5-1	TRBJ2-1	NA	17	TRBD2	CASSTTSLAGGLDEQFF	TGCGCCAGCAGCACCACATCGCTAGCGGGGGGGCTCGATGAGCAGTTCTTC
TRBV6-1	TRBJ2-3	NA	16	TRBD1	CASSDPDRVYSDTQYF	TGTGCCAGCAGTGATCCTGACAGGGTTTATTCAGATACGCAGTATTTT
TRBV6-5	TRBJ2-1	NA	15	NA	CASSYSTGSYNEQFF	TGTGCCAGCAGTTACTCGACGGGCTCCTACAATGAGCAGTTCTTC
TRBV19	TRBJ2-7	NA	12	NA	CASRKGHGEQYF	TGTGCCAGTAGAAAGGGACATGGCGAGCAGTACTTC
TRBV10-3	TRBJ1-5	NA	13	NA	CAITPVSNQPQHF	TGTGCCATCACCCCGGTTAGCAATCAGCCCCAGCATTTT
TRBV12-5	TRBJ2-6	NA	17	NA	CASGLALQGSGANVLTF	TGTGCTAGTGGTTTGGCCCTACAGGGCTCTGGGGCCAACGTCCTGACTTTC
TRBV18	TRBJ2-7	NA	15	TRBD1	CASSPPGQGFYEQYF	TGTGCCAGCTCACCCCCGGGACAGGGGTTCTACGAGCAGTACTTC
TRBV29-1	TRBJ2-5	NA	15	TRBD1	CSATPGKGAQETQYF	TGCAGCGCAACCCCAGGGAAGGGGGCCCAAGAGACCCAGTACTTC
TRBV5-1	TRBJ2-5	NA	15	TRBD2	CASSWERGSQETQYF	TGCGCCAGCAGCTGGGAGCGGGGATCCCAAGAGACCCAGTACTTC
TRBV29-1	TRBJ2-3	few	12	NA	CSVDPSTDTQYF	TGCAGCGTTGACCCTAGCACAGATACGCAGTATTTT
TRBV28	TRBJ1-1	once	14	NA	CASSPLEGAAEAFF	TGTGCCAGCAGTCCTTTAGAGGGAGCCGCTGAAGCTTTCTTT
TRBV25-1	TRBJ2-3	NA	15	NA	CASRRGGTGTDTQYF	TGTGCCAGCAGACGAGGCGGGACGGGCACAGATACGCAGTATTTT
TRBV9	TRBJ1-2	few	15	NA	CASTPGIEANYGYTF	TGTGCCAGCACCCCGGGGATCGAGGCTAACTATGGCTACACCTTC
TRBV30	TRBJ2-7	few	13	NA	CAWSPLAPGEQYF	TGTGCCTGGAGTCCCCTGGCTCCTGGCGAGCAGTACTTC
TRBV7-2	TRBJ1-2	NA	15	NA	CASSLAPGRGYGYTF	TGTGCCAGCAGCTTAGCGCCAGGGCGGGGCTATGGCTACACCTTC
TRBV10-3	TRBJ2-7	NA	13	NA	CAISSGAPYEQYF	TGTGCCATCAGTAGCGGTGCCCCTTACGAGCAGTACTTC
TRBV5-4	TRBJ2-1	once	13	TRBD1	CASSTDRGGTQFF	TGTGCCAGCAGCACGGACAGGGGCGGTACCCAGTTCTTC
TRBV5-4	TRBJ1-2	NA	13	NA	CASKLSGSYGYTF	TGTGCCAGCAAACTTTCGGGGTCCTATGGCTACACCTTC
TRBV27	TRBJ1-4	NA	16	TRBD1	CASTWTGATLQEKLFF	TGTGCCAGCACCTGGACAGGGGCCACTCTCCAGGAAAAACTGTTTTTT
TRBV2	TRBJ2-1	NA	13	NA	CASTGSRNNEQFF	TGTGCCAGCACTGGGAGTCGAAACAATGAGCAGTTCTTC
TRBV7-8	TRBJ1-4	once	17	NA	CASSRRRVSPRNEKLFF	TGTGCCAGCAGCCGGAGGAGGGTCAGCCCAAGGAATGAAAAACTGTTTTTT
TRBV7-6	TRBJ2-3	few	16	TRBD2	CASSHTRVYGGDTQYF	TGTGCCAGCAGCCACACCCGAGTCTACGGGGGGGATACGCAGTATTTT